The 6 T cell receptor beta chains listed next were all sequenced from one sample in a study of OX40 agonist ivuxolimab in advanced cancers. The assay was immunoSEQ multiplex PCR, and TCRdb's table has in-frame clones only and misses some. The sample carries about 40,000 clones, 85% recorded once. The material sequenced was CD4+ or CD8+ T cells sorted from blood, taken in a trial of the OX40 agonist ivuxolimab. These receptors originate from an adult with an advanced solid tumor such as melanoma, head and neck, liver or kidney cancer.

The gene calls are TRBV5-1 and TRBJ2-7, with D perhaps TRBD1 (6 bases). Germline V gene lookup returns CDR1 SGHRS and CDR2 YFSETQ. The germline V and J ends were trimmed by 6 bases and 6 bases, with 16 bases remaining between them. This CDR3 is built from 13 residues. CDR3 amino acids: CASTYWQGTEQYF. DNA of the CDR3: TGCGCCAGCACCTATTGGCAGGGGACCGAGCAGTACTTC.

For this clone: A read error is likely, as this CDR3 ends without the conserved phenylalanine or tryptophan. V gene TRBV27 combines with J gene TRBJ1-1, with D unclear. This CDR3 is built from 11 residues. V was cut by 8 bases and J by 11 bases, with 15 bases left in between. Germline assignment: CDR1 MNHEY and CDR2 SMNVEV (reference sequence). The CDR3 spells CASGGRLEAFL. In nucleotides, the CDR3 is TGTGCCAGCGGCGGACGGTTAGAGGCTTTCCTT.

This chain connects TRBV27 to TRBJ1-1, with D possibly matching TRBD1 (5 bases). Trimming pared 2 bases from V and 5 bases from J, leaving 21 bases between. Per germline, CDR1 MNHEY and CDR2 SMNVEV (reference sequence). This CDR3 region has 17 residues. This CDR3 reads CASSLVPGKKSTTEAFF. In DNA, the CDR3 is TGTGCCAGCAGTTTAGTCCCAGGGAAGAAATCGACAACTGAAGCTTTCTTT.

This chain joins TRBV15 and TRBJ1-5; D gene uncertain. Germline CDR1 reads LNHNV; CDR2 reads YYDKDF (reference sequence). This CDR3 comprises 15 residues. V lost 2 bases, J lost 0 bases, and 8 bases lay in between. CDR3 loop: CATSRRRSSNQPQHF. CDR3 DNA: TGTGCCACCAGCAGAAGACGGAGTAGCAATCAGCCCCAGCATTTT.

The chain combines TRBV11-2 with TRBJ1-3; possible D gene TRBD1, 5 bases. Germline loops: CDR1 SGHAT, CDR2 FQNNGV. V shed 6 bases and J shed 0 bases, with 15 bases lying between them. The CDR3 loop spans 16 amino acids. The chain's CDR3 is CASRLGGLNSGNTIYF. CDR3 in DNA: TGTGCCAGCAGATTGGGGGGTTTAAACTCTGGAAACACCATATATTTT.

The V call is TRBV4-3, the J call TRBJ2-1; the D gene is possibly TRBD2 (6 bases). V lost 4 bases and J lost 2, with 18 bases in between. This CDR3 is built from 17 residues. Germline CDR1 reads LGHNA; CDR2 reads YSLEER. The CDR3 region has the DNA TGCGCCAGCAGCCTTGGCCCCATACGACTAGCCTACAATGAGCAGTTCTTC. Translated, it gives CASSLGPIRLAYNEQFF.